The clone carrying this T cell receptor beta chain was counted only a few times. No antigen is known for it. A second PCR, run for roughly 7 to 12 cycles, used a sample-barcoded 5' primer plus a J-beta primer mix. TCRdb independently ran MiXCR on the 5' RACE reads; one entry per CDR3 protein. The sample has about 1.8 million distinct CDR3 sequences; about 50% are singletons. This record belongs to a study of blood T cells in healthy people across ages. Study results and caveats: In the absence of known donor CMV status, changes in expanded clonotypes were possibly confounded.

CDR3 length: 13 amino acids. V lost 5 bases to trimming and J lost 4 bases, with 11 bases between them. The specimen sequenced was blood. The origin of this receptor is a middle-aged woman in good health. This chain connects TRBV12-3 or TRBV12-4 to TRBJ1-2; maybe TRBD1 (5 bases). CDR3 sequence: CASSAGPIYGYTF. DNA of the CDR3: TGTGCCAGCAGTGCGGGACCGATCTATGGCTACACCTTC.